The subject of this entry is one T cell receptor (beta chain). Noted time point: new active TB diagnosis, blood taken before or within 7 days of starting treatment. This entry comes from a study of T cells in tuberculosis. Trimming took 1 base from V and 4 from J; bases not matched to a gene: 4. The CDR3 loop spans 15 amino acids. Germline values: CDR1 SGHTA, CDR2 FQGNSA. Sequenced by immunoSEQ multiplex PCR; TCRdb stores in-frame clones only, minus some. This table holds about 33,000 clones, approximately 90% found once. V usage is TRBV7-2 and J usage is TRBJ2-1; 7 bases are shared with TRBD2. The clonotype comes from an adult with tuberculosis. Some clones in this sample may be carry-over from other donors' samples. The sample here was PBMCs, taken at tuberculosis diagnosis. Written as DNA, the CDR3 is TGTGCCAGCAGCTTAGTGGGCGGGGGATACAATGAGCAGTTCTTC. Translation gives CASSLVGGGYNEQFF.